The T cell receptor beta chain under discussion was sequenced for a study of blood T cell repertoires in COVID-19. Study-level information: Some COVID-19 samples were acute and others convalescent; all came from the United States, Italy and Spain. Sources were T cells, B-cell-depleted T cells, or PBMCs; the material itself was cDNA or gDNA.

V dropped 2 bases and J dropped 2 bases, with 13 bases sitting between them. This CDR3 is built from 16 residues. CDR1 is SGHNT and CDR2 is YYREEE in the germline V gene (reference sequence). Original handling: By means of reference gene primer amplification, nucleated cell counts were estimated. The method was immunoSEQ multiplex PCR; TCRdb's version includes in-frame clones alone and lacks a portion of them. V, J and clone size derive from that table, while D and trimming were established from the DNA sequence. The sample carries under 400,000 clones, 90% recorded once. It was during active infection that Seattle patients were enrolled and then longitudinally followed.

The chain employs TRBV5-4 and TRBJ2-2, with D tentatively TRBD1 (5 bases). Sequences were obtained from peripheral blood. The receptor comes from a woman aged 25 to 39 with COVID-19, enrolled during active disease. In nucleotides, the CDR3 is TGTGCCAGCAGCTTTTTGGCAGGACACAACACCGGGGAGCTGTTTTTT. Amino acids: CASSFLAGHNTGELFF. Based on the CDR3 plus reference TRBV5-4 and TRBJ2-2, the full variable domain is ETGVTQSPTHLIKTRGQQVTLRCSSQSGHNTVSWYQQALGQGPQFIFQYYREEENGRGNFPPRFSGLQFPNYSSELNVNALELDDSALYLCASSFLAGHNTGELFFGEGSRLTVL.